The 6 T cell receptor beta chains given below trace back to one sample, sequenced in a study of OX40 agonist ivuxolimab in advanced cancers. The assay was immunoSEQ multiplex PCR, and TCRdb's table has in-frame clones only and misses some. The sample holds approximately 20,000 clones; 70% to 90% are singletons and the top ten take approximately 15%. Material: CD4+ or CD8+ T cells sorted from blood, obtained in a trial of the OX40 agonist ivuxolimab. These receptor sequences come from an adult with an advanced solid tumor such as melanoma, head and neck, liver or kidney cancer.

V is TRBV29-1 and J is TRBJ1-4; D is unclear. The CDR3 loop spans 14 amino acids. The V end lost 7 bases, the J end lost 3 bases, and 15 bases lay between the germline ends. CDR1 SQVTM and CDR2 ANQGSEA come from the germline V gene. This chain's CDR3 is CSAHLRASNEKLFF. CDR3 sequence (DNA): TGCAGCGCCCATCTCCGGGCCTCTAATGAAAAACTGTTTTTT.

The chain couples TRBV7-2 to TRBJ1-5; 7 nucleotides align to TRBD1. This CDR3 is 15 amino acids long. Germline V gives CDR1 SGHTA, CDR2 FQGNSA. V lost 6 bases and J lost 4; bases outside the gene matches: 9. The CDR3 region is CASRYGTDLNQPQHF. For the CDR3, the DNA is TGTGCCAGCAGATATGGGACAGACTTGAATCAGCCCCAGCATTTT. Based on the CDR3 plus reference TRBV7-2 and TRBJ1-5, the full variable domain is GAGVSQSPSNKVTEKGKDVELRCDPISGHTALYWYRQSLGQGLEFLIYFQGNSAPDKSGLPSDRFSAERTGGSVSTLTIQRTQQEDSAVYLCASRYGTDLNQPQHFGDGTRLSIL.

This clone was counted once. V is TRBV18 and J is TRBJ2-5; D is tentatively TRBD1 or TRBD2 (5 bases each). V was trimmed by 2 bases and J by 5 bases, leaving 9 bases between them. Germline lookup yields CDR1 KGHSH and CDR2 LQKENI. The CDR3 runs 13 residues. The CDR3 region has the DNA TGTGCCAGCTCACCAGGGGGACGGGAGACCCAGTACTTC. It encodes CASSPGGRETQYF.

This clone has only one observation. This chain connects TRBV11-3 to TRBJ2-3; 10 nucleotides line up with TRBD2. The CDR3 loop spans 16 amino acids. V trimming: 6 bases; J trimming: 2 bases; junction bases outside the gene matches: 8. Germline V gene lookup returns CDR1 SGHNT and CDR2 YENEEA. DNA of the CDR3: TGTGCCAGCAGTCGTCCGACTAGCGGGCTCACAGATACGCAGTATTTT. Encoded protein: CASSRPTSGLTDTQYF.

The V and J genes are TRBV19 and TRBJ1-6, with D uncertain. The CDR3 covers 15 residues. Per germline, CDR1 LNHDA and CDR2 SQIVND (reference sequence). The germline V and J ends were trimmed by 4 bases and 5 bases, with 12 bases remaining between them. This chain's CDR3 is CASSTGTRNNSPLHF. CDR3 bases: TGTGCCAGTAGTACCGGAACACGTAATAATTCACCCCTCCACTTT. The full variable domain, in which reference TRBV19 and TRBJ1-6 provide the parts outside the CDR3, is DGGITQSPKYLFRKEGQNVTLSCEQNLNHDAMYWYRQDPGQGLRLIYYSQIVNDFQKGDIAEGYSVSREKKESFPLTVTSAQKNPTAFYLCASSTGTRNNSPLHFGNGTRLTVT.

CDR3 nucleotides: TGCGCCAGCAGTATACTAAGGGCTCAAGAGACCCAGTACTTC. It specifies CASSILRAQETQYF. The chain joins TRBV5-1 to TRBJ2-5; D remains unclear. CDR1 is SGHRS and CDR2 is YFSETQ in the germline V gene. With 5 bases removed from V and 2 bases from J, the gap between germline ends came to 13 bases. The CDR3 is 14 residues long. The full variable domain, its missing parts supplied by reference TRBV5-1 and TRBJ2-5, is KAGVTQTPRYLIKTRGQQVTLSCSPISGHRSVSWYQQTPGQGLQFLFEYFSETQRNKGNFPGRFSGRQFSNSRSEMNVSTLELGDSALYLCASSILRAQETQYFGPGTRLLVL.